These 31 T cell receptor beta chains came from one sample sequenced in a study of shared clonotypes between healthy human individuals. The protocol was immunoSEQ multiplex PCR, while the TCRdb copy is restricted to in-frame clones and leaves out a portion. The sample consists of 950,000 to 1,300,000 clones, around 76% of them appearing once. Sequencing was performed on memory CD4+ T cells sorted from blood. Subset: CD45RA-negative fraction. These receptors all come from a man younger than 35 in good health.

The chain combines TRBV7-9 with TRBJ1-6; 7 nucleotides align to TRBD1. The germline gives CDR1 SEHNR, CDR2 FQNEAQ (reference sequence). This CDR3 comprises 15 residues. With 1 base clipped from V and 11 bases from J, the junction kept 8 bases outside the gene matches. The CDR3 sequence: CASSLELGQAAPLHF. The DNA for the CDR3 is TGTGCCAGCAGCTTAGAGTTAGGACAGGCCGCACCCCTCCACTTT. Full variable domain (remainder filled in from reference TRBV7-9 and TRBJ1-6): DTGVSQNPRHKITKRGQNVTFRCDPISEHNRLYWYRQTLGQGPEFLTYFQNEAQLEKSRLLSDRFSAERPKGSFSTLEIQRTEQGDSAMYLCASSLELGQAAPLHFGNGTRLTVT.

The chain combines TRBV19 with TRBJ1-5; TRBD1 is a possible D gene (6 bases). The CDR3 contains 16 residues. V dropped 3 bases and J dropped 0 bases, with 12 bases sitting between them. In germline, CDR1 is LNHDA, CDR2 SQIVND (reference sequence). The CDR3, as DNA: TGTGCCAGTAGTATTTTCGGACAGTATAGCAATCAGCCCCAGCATTTT. Encoded protein: CASSIFGQYSNQPQHF.

This clone was counted once. This chain connects TRBV5-1 to TRBJ2-7, with D possibly called TRBD1 or TRBD2 (5 bases each). The CDR3 extends over 18 amino acids. Germline assignment: CDR1 SGHRS and CDR2 YFSETQ. The V and J ends lost 0 bases and 0 bases respectively, with 19 bases between them. CDR3 bases: TGCGCCAGCAGCTTGGCTCCTTCCAGGGTCGGGGACTCCTACGAGCAGTACTTC. This gives the protein CASSLAPSRVGDSYEQYF.

This clone has more than one count but fewer than ten. The rearrangement joins TRBV19 to TRBJ2-4, with 7 bases identical to TRBD1. Germline V gene sequence: CDR1 LNHDA, CDR2 SQIVND (reference sequence). Losses at the gene ends were 1 base for V and 4 bases for J; bases not matched to a gene: 4. The CDR3 totals 15 residues. In DNA, the CDR3 is TGTGCCAGTAGTATAGTTGAACAGGGGAAAAACATTCAGTACTTC. It is translated as CASSIVEQGKNIQYF.

This chain joins TRBV6-5 and TRBJ1-3; D is ambiguous. CDR3 length: 14 amino acids. Per germline, CDR1 MNHEY and CDR2 SVGAGI. The V and J ends lost 0 bases and 4 bases respectively, with 7 bases between them. The CDR3, as DNA: TGTGCCAGCAGTTACTCGTTAAGCGGAAACACCATATATTTT. Residues: CASSYSLSGNTIYF.

This chain links TRBV7-3 with TRBJ2-2; the D is unclear. V lost 1 base to trimming and J lost 7 bases, with 10 bases between them. Per germline, CDR1 SGHTA and CDR2 FQGTGA. The CDR3 loop spans 14 amino acids. This CDR3 is CASSLMSVGGELFF. In DNA, the CDR3 is TGTGCCAGCAGCTTAATGTCGGTGGGCGGGGAGCTGTTTTTT.

The chain couples TRBV6-5 to TRBJ1-2, with D possibly being TRBD1 (6 bases). V lost 6 bases and J lost 10, with 15 bases in between. The CDR3 length is 12 residues. Germline V gene data show CDR1 as MNHEY and CDR2 as SVGAGI. The CDR3 coding sequence is TGTGCCAGCAGCGAACAGGGATTTGACTACACCTTC. Translating gives CASSEQGFDYTF.

The chain has TRBV11-2 and TRBJ2-6; the D is unclear. CDR3 length: 16 amino acids. V was pared by 5 bases and J by 0 bases, with 11 bases between. Per the germline V gene, CDR1 is SGHAT and CDR2 is FQNNGV. The CDR3 sequence: CASSALRGSGANVLTF. The CDR3 DNA reads as TGTGCCAGCAGCGCTCTAAGAGGCTCTGGGGCCAACGTCCTGACTTTC.

The genes are TRBV27 and TRBJ1-1, with D hard to call. Germline loops: CDR1 MNHEY, CDR2 SMNVEV (reference sequence). The CDR3 consists of 16 residues. The V and J ends lost 1 base and 4 bases respectively, with 16 bases between them. The CDR3 nucleotides are TGTGCCAGCAGTTTATTCCCCGAGGGAGTAGGCACTGAAGCTTTCTTT. Protein: CASSLFPEGVGTEAFF.

The chain couples TRBV5-1 to TRBJ2-5; perhaps TRBD1 as D (6 bases). Germline CDR1 SGHRS, CDR2 YFSETQ. CDR3 size: 15 residues. The V end lost 0 bases, the J end lost 1 base, and 10 bases lay between the germline ends. The CDR3 protein is CASSLVTGPQETQYF. The CDR3 nucleotides are TGCGCCAGCAGCTTGGTAACAGGGCCCCAAGAGACCCAGTACTTC.

The chain is built from TRBV5-4 and TRBJ2-1; 8 positions agree with TRBD2. With 7 bases clipped from V and 6 bases from J, the junction kept 18 bases outside the gene matches. The CDR3 covers 17 residues. The V gene's germline CDR1 is SGHNT and CDR2 YYREEE (reference sequence). CDR3 nucleotide sequence: TGTGCCAGCTACCCCACGTCCGGCGGGGGGTGGGTCAATGAGCAGTTCTTC. Protein sequence: CASYPTSGGGWVNEQFF.

This rearrangement joins TRBV10-1 to TRBJ1-1; D is perhaps TRBD1 (6 bases). The CDR3 covers 14 residues. Germline values: CDR1 WNHNN, CDR2 SYGVQD (reference sequence). The germline V and J ends were trimmed by 5 bases and 6 bases, with 16 bases remaining between them. CDR3 region: CASSSSGRGAEAFF. For the CDR3, the DNA is TGCGCCAGCAGTAGTTCCGGAAGGGGGGCTGAAGCTTTCTTT.

This clone was seen once. The rearrangement uses TRBV5-1 and TRBJ2-3, with D perhaps assigned TRBD1 or TRBD2 (5 bases each). Trimming pared 0 bases from V and 6 bases from J, leaving 17 bases between. Germline CDR1 reads SGHRS; CDR2 reads YFSETQ. The CDR3 loop spans 16 amino acids. The CDR3 nucleotides are TGCGCCAGCAGCTTGGCAGGGACCAGCAGAGCGGATACGCAGTATTTT. Translated, it gives CASSLAGTSRADTQYF.

The rearrangement links TRBV19 to TRBJ2-3; the match to TRBD1 covers 8 bases. The germline gives CDR1 LNHDA, CDR2 SQIVND (reference sequence). The junction had 10 bases not matched to a gene; V was cut back by 5 bases and J by 3 bases. This CDR3 spans 16 amino acids. The chain's CDR3 is CASSFRQGSATDTQYF. DNA for the CDR3: TGTGCCAGTAGTTTCCGACAGGGGTCCGCTACAGATACGCAGTATTTT.

The chain links TRBV6-1 to TRBJ2-5; a weak D match, TRBD1 (5 bases). The germline V gene has CDR1 MNHNS and CDR2 SASEGT. The germline V and J ends were trimmed by 4 bases and 5 bases, with 17 bases remaining between them. The CDR3 is 15 amino acids. In DNA form, the CDR3 reads TGTGCCAGCAGTGTGACAGTGGTGTCTGCGGAGACCCAGTACTTC. Translated: CASSVTVVSAETQYF.

This clone came up once. The V gene is TRBV10-3, the J gene TRBJ2-5; D could derive from TRBD1 or TRBD2 (6 bases each). Germline CDR1 ENHRY, CDR2 SYGVKD. The CDR3 loop spans 15 amino acids. The V end was cut by 0 bases, the J end by 4 bases, with 12 bases between. CDR3 sequence: CAISESLGGAETQYF. CDR3 nucleotides: TGTGCCATCAGTGAGTCGCTCGGGGGCGCAGAGACCCAGTACTTC.

Details on this clone: Within the sample, other DNA sequences also encode this same CDR3. The chain links TRBV28 to TRBJ1-1, with a tentative D call TRBD1 (6 bases). Germline lookup yields CDR1 MDHEN and CDR2 SYDVKM. The CDR3 has 14 residues. Trimming removed 4 bases at V and 0 bases at J, with 9 bases between. The CDR3 spells CASSYGQLNTEAFF. The CDR3 nucleotides read TGTGCCAGCAGTTACGGACAGCTGAACACTGAAGCTTTCTTT.

This clone was counted a few times. The genes are TRBV6-6 and TRBJ2-3; D call uncertain. V was clipped by 7 bases and J by 0 bases, with 8 bases between them. Germline CDR1 MNHNY, CDR2 SVGAGI (reference sequence). This CDR3 has 13 residues. CDR3 in DNA: TGTGCCAGCACGGACGGAAGCACAGATACGCAGTATTTT. It translates to CASTDGSTDTQYF.

Worth noting for this clone: The sample carries other DNA sequences with the same CDR3. V is TRBV7-2 and J is TRBJ2-5; D not resolved. Germline-derived CDR1 and CDR2 are SGHTA and FQGNSA. V was clipped by 1 base and J by 4 bases, with 4 bases between them. The CDR3 has 12 residues. The DNA of the CDR3 is TGTGCCAGCAGCTTAGACCGAGAGACCCAGTACTTC. Its translation is CASSLDRETQYF. The full variable domain, its missing parts supplied by reference TRBV7-2 and TRBJ2-5, is GAGVSQSPSNKVTEKGKDVELRCDPISGHTALYWYRQSLGQGLEFLIYFQGNSAPDKSGLPSDRFSAERTGGSVSTLTIQRTQQEDSAVYLCASSLDRETQYFGPGTRLLVL.

The rearrangement links TRBV30 to TRBJ2-3; 7 nucleotides agree with TRBD2. V dropped 5 bases and J dropped 4; count of bases not matched to a gene: 6. Looked up from germline, CDR1 is GTSNPN and CDR2 is SVGIG (reference sequence). The CDR3 runs 13 residues. The chain's CDR3 is CAWGAGVADTQYF. Written as DNA, the CDR3 is TGTGCCTGGGGGGCGGGGGTAGCAGATACGCAGTATTTT.

The table lists this clone with a few counts. The chain combines TRBV5-5 with TRBJ1-1; 7 nucleotides align to TRBD1. J lost 4 bases, V lost 1 base, and 7 bases had no gene match. The germline V gene has CDR1 SGHKS and CDR2 YYEKEE (reference sequence). The CDR3 runs to 15 residues. CDR3 in DNA: TGTGCCAGCAGCTTGAACTGGTCAGGGGGCACTGAAGCTTTCTTT. This sequence encodes CASSLNWSGGTEAFF.

This rearrangement joins TRBV5-8 to TRBJ1-1, with D perhaps matching TRBD1 (5 bases). CDR1 SGHTS and CDR2 YDEGEE come from the germline V gene. The CDR3 extends over 16 amino acids. The V end was cut by 2 bases, the J end by 6 bases, with 20 bases between. CDR3 in amino acids: CASSLFAVTGRAEAFF. CDR3 sequence (DNA): TGTGCCAGCAGCTTATTCGCTGTAACAGGCCGGGCTGAAGCTTTCTTT. The variable domain in full, completed from reference TRBV5-8 and TRBJ1-1, reads EAGVTQSPTHLIKTRGQQATLRCSPISGHTSVYWYQQALGLGLQFLLWYDEGEERNRGNFPPRFSGRQFPNYSSELNVNALELEDSALYLCASSLFAVTGRAEAFFGQGTRLTVV.

There are many counts of this clone. V is TRBV5-6 and J is TRBJ1-2; D may be TRBD1 (6 bases). With 1 base removed from V and 8 bases from J, the gap between germline ends came to 9 bases. The CDR3 covers 12 residues. From germline, CDR1 is SGHDT and CDR2 YYEEEE. CDR3 loop: CASSLLGAGYTF. The CDR3 DNA reads TGTGCCAGCAGCTTGTTGGGGGCCGGCTACACCTTC. Using reference TRBV5-6 and TRBJ1-2 for the parts outside the CDR3, the full variable domain is DAGVTQSPTHLIKTRGQQVTLRCSPKSGHDTVSWYQQALGQGPQFIFQYYEEEERQRGNFPDRFSGHQFPNYSSELNVNALLLGDSALYLCASSLLGAGYTFGSGTRLTVV.

This clone showed up just a few times. This chain joins TRBV6-6 and TRBJ2-7; D unclear. Germline lookup yields CDR1 MNHNY and CDR2 SVGAGI (reference sequence). V was shortened by 4 bases and J by 6 bases, with 10 bases between the two germline ends. The CDR3 is 12 amino acids. CDR3: CASSSTWSEQYF. The CDR3 nucleotides read TGTGCCAGCAGTTCCACCTGGAGCGAGCAGTACTTC.

The V gene is TRBV2, the J gene TRBJ2-5; D is unresolved. V was shortened by 1 base and J by 1 base, with 4 bases between the two germline ends. CDR3 length: 13 residues. Germline V gene sequence: CDR1 SNHLY, CDR2 FYNNEI. In nucleotides, the CDR3 is TGTGCCAGCAGTGAAGTACCCCAAGAGACCCAGTACTTC. Encoded protein: CASSEVPQETQYF. Based on the CDR3 plus reference TRBV2 and TRBJ2-5, the full variable domain is EPEVTQTPSHQVTQMGQEVILRCVPISNHLYFYWYRQILGQKVEFLVSFYNNEISEKSEIFDDQFSVERPDGSNFTLKIRSTKLEDSAMYFCASSEVPQETQYFGPGTRLLVL.

The gene calls are TRBV6-4 and TRBJ2-7; D call uncertain. The CDR3 loop spans 10 amino acids. CDR1 is MRHNA, CDR2 SNTAGT, per germline. The DNA of the CDR3 is TGTGCTACCATTAGGCACGAGCAGTACTTC. This codes for CATIRHEQYF.

About this clone itself: Compared with germline, one end of the junction differs, possibly owing to a read error. This chain joins TRBV7-7 and TRBJ2-5; 14 bases are a match to TRBD2. Germline CDR1 and CDR2: SSHAT and FNYEAQ (reference sequence). This CDR3 region has 15 residues. This CDR3 reads CASSPGLAGGETQYF. The CDR3 DNA follows: TGTGCTAGCAGTCCAGGACTAGCGGGAGGAGAGACCCAGTACTTC.

This clone was picked up a small number of times. V and J are TRBV6-1 and TRBJ1-1, with D possibly matching TRBD1 (6 bases). With 4 bases removed from V and 2 bases from J, the gap between germline ends came to 14 bases. Germline CDR1 reads MNHNS; CDR2 reads SASEGT. There are 15 residues in the CDR3. The CDR3 nucleotides are TGTGCCAGCAGTGGATCGGACAGAATCAACACTGAAGCTTTCTTT. As protein: CASSGSDRINTEAFF.

A remark on this clone: A junction boundary mismatches the germline segment, possibly from a read error. The chain employs TRBV30 and TRBJ2-7, with TRBD2 identical over 7 bases. The germline V gene has CDR1 GTSNPN and CDR2 SVGIG (reference sequence). The CDR3 extends over 12 amino acids. CDR3 amino acids: CAYLAARGERYF. The CDR3, as DNA: TGTGCCTACCTAGCGGCAAGAGGGGAGCGGTACTTC. Together with reference TRBV30 and TRBJ2-7, the CDR3 gives the full variable domain: SQTIHQWPATLVQPVGSPLSLECTVEGTSNPNLYWYRQAAGRGLQLLFYSVGIGQISSEVPQNLSASRPQDRQFILSSKKLLLSDSGFYLCAYLAARGERYFGPGTRLTVT.

The chain combines TRBV18 with TRBJ2-2; D ambiguous. The germline V and J ends were trimmed by 1 base and 7 bases, with 13 bases remaining between them. Germline loops: CDR1 KGHSH, CDR2 LQKENI. The CDR3 contains 15 residues. The CDR3 region is CASSPRVAGIGELFF. The CDR3 nucleotides read TGTGCCAGCTCACCACGGGTTGCTGGGATCGGGGAGCTGTTTTTT. Full variable domain (outside the CDR3, taken from reference TRBV18 and TRBJ2-2): NAGVMQNPRHLVRRRGQEARLRCSPMKGHSHVYWYRQLPEEGLKFMVYLQKENIIDESGMPKERFSAEFPKEGPSILRIQQVVRGDSAAYFCASSPRVAGIGELFFGEGSRLTVL.

The chain has TRBV28 and TRBJ2-7; TRBD2 agrees at 8 bases. J was trimmed by 4 bases and V by 5 bases; bases with no gene match: 13. The CDR3 totals 16 residues. From germline, CDR1 is MDHEN and CDR2 SYDVKM. The CDR3 region is CASSPPIAGRGYEQYF. The CDR3 DNA is TGTGCCAGCAGTCCCCCTATAGCGGGGCGGGGGTACGAGCAGTACTTC.